A selection of T cell receptor beta chains follows, all from one sample in a study of cytomegalovirus exposure and HLA in healthy donors. Libraries were prepared by immunoSEQ multiplex PCR; TCRdb keeps only in-frame clonotypes and omits some of them. This table holds some 140,000 clones, 75% to 85% found once. The specimen sequenced was PBMCs. These receptors were taken from a woman aged 40 to 55 in good health and CMV-seropositive. CDR3s include the opening cysteine and the closing phenylalanine or tryptophan. Fields, in order: CDR3 length, J gene, D gene, V gene, clone size, CDR3 protein, CDR3 DNA. A D gene is named only where the DNA matches it firmly. Some rows mark clone size as missing; the rest say once, few, many or name a class of expanded clone.

CDR3 length: 15; J gene: TRBJ2-5; D gene: TRBD1; V gene: TRBV5-1; clone size: .; CDR3 protein: CASSMTGFLLETQYF; CDR3 DNA: TGCGCCAGCAGCATGACAGGGTTCCTTCTAGAGACCCAGTACTTC
CDR3 length: 15; J gene: TRBJ1-5; D gene: .; V gene: TRBV27; clone size: .; CDR3 protein: CASRLSGLGNQPQHF; CDR3 DNA: TGTGCCAGCAGACTGTCAGGGCTTGGCAATCAGCCCCAGCATTTT
CDR3 length: 13; J gene: TRBJ2-3; D gene: .; V gene: TRBV11-3; clone size: .; CDR3 protein: CASSLDRRDTQYF; CDR3 DNA: TGTGCCAGCAGCTTAGATCGCCGGGATACGCAGTATTTT
CDR3 length: 16; J gene: TRBJ2-1; D gene: TRBD2; V gene: TRBV7-3; clone size: few; CDR3 protein: CASSLIGTSGRGEQFF; CDR3 DNA: TGTGCCAGCAGCTTGATAGGGACTAGCGGGAGGGGCGAGCAGTTCTTC
CDR3 length: 14; J gene: TRBJ2-7; D gene: TRBD2; V gene: TRBV13; clone size: .; CDR3 protein: CASSRRDYSYEQYF; CDR3 DNA: TGTGCCAGCAGCCGCCGGGACTACTCCTACGAGCAGTACTTC
CDR3 length: 16; J gene: TRBJ2-1; D gene: TRBD2; V gene: TRBV10-3; clone size: once; CDR3 protein: CAITRGGLEGYNEQFF; CDR3 DNA: TGTGCCATCACCCGCGGGGGGCTAGAGGGTTACAATGAGCAGTTCTTC
CDR3 length: 14; J gene: TRBJ2-7; D gene: .; V gene: TRBV19; clone size: once; CDR3 protein: CASSIREHSYEQYF; CDR3 DNA: TGTGCCAGTAGTATAAGGGAGCACTCCTACGAGCAGTACTTC
CDR3 length: 15; J gene: TRBJ1-5; D gene: .; V gene: TRBV5-6; clone size: once; CDR3 protein: CASSSFDSLNQPQHF; CDR3 DNA: TGTGCCAGCAGCTCCTTCGACAGCCTCAATCAGCCCCAGCATTTT
CDR3 length: 15; J gene: TRBJ1-1; D gene: TRBD1; V gene: TRBV7-9; clone size: .; CDR3 protein: CASSLTGQSDTEAFF; CDR3 DNA: TGTGCCAGCAGCTTAACGGGACAGTCGGACACTGAAGCTTTCTTT
CDR3 length: 12; J gene: TRBJ2-1; D gene: .; V gene: TRBV2; clone size: .; CDR3 protein: CASREDYNEQFF; CDR3 DNA: TGTGCCAGCAGAGAGGACTACAATGAGCAGTTCTTC
CDR3 length: 14; J gene: TRBJ2-1; D gene: TRBD2; V gene: TRBV2; clone size: .; CDR3 protein: CASSSGRLYNEQFF; CDR3 DNA: TGTGCCAGTAGTAGCGGGAGGCTTTACAATGAGCAGTTCTTC
CDR3 length: 14; J gene: TRBJ1-2; D gene: .; V gene: TRBV19; clone size: few; CDR3 protein: CASSIDGGSYGYTF; CDR3 DNA: TGTGCCAGTAGTATAGATGGCGGATCTTATGGCTACACCTTC
CDR3 length: 15; J gene: TRBJ2-2; D gene: .; V gene: TRBV7-3; clone size: .; CDR3 protein: CASSFTGISSGELFF; CDR3 DNA: TGTGCCAGCAGCTTTACGGGAATAAGCTCCGGGGAGCTGTTTTTT
CDR3 length: 16; J gene: TRBJ2-2; D gene: TRBD2; V gene: TRBV6-1; clone size: .; CDR3 protein: CASSVASGRRTGELFF; CDR3 DNA: TGTGCCAGCAGTGTAGCCAGCGGGAGGCGAACCGGGGAGCTGTTTTTT
CDR3 length: 15; J gene: TRBJ2-7; D gene: TRBD1; V gene: TRBV5-1; clone size: .; CDR3 protein: CASSPMTGSSYEQYF; CDR3 DNA: TGCGCCAGCAGCCCTATGACAGGGAGCTCCTACGAGCAGTACTTC
CDR3 length: 15; J gene: TRBJ2-7; D gene: TRBD2; V gene: TRBV9; clone size: .; CDR3 protein: CASSVGVSGSYEQYF; CDR3 DNA: TGTGCCAGCAGCGTAGGGGTTAGCGGGAGTTACGAGCAGTACTTC
CDR3 length: 17; J gene: TRBJ2-1; D gene: TRBD2; V gene: TRBV7-8; clone size: .; CDR3 protein: CASSSGRAGGFYNEQFF; CDR3 DNA: TGTGCCAGCAGCTCTGGTCGAGCGGGAGGGTTCTACAATGAGCAGTTCTTC
CDR3 length: 15; J gene: TRBJ2-7; D gene: TRBD2; V gene: TRBV7-6; clone size: few; CDR3 protein: CASSLEAGGPGEQYF; CDR3 DNA: TGTGCCAGCAGCTTAGAGGCGGGAGGGCCTGGGGAGCAGTACTTC
CDR3 length: 12; J gene: TRBJ2-2; D gene: .; V gene: TRBV6-5; clone size: .; CDR3 protein: CASQANTGELFF; CDR3 DNA: TGTGCCAGCCAGGCGAACACCGGGGAGCTGTTTTTT
CDR3 length: 16; J gene: TRBJ2-5; D gene: TRBD2; V gene: TRBV7-2; clone size: .; CDR3 protein: CASSLGAGGPQETQYF; CDR3 DNA: TGTGCCAGCAGCTTAGGGGCGGGAGGGCCACAAGAGACCCAGTACTTC
CDR3 length: 14; J gene: TRBJ1-2; D gene: .; V gene: TRBV5-6; clone size: .; CDR3 protein: CASRSQGSLFGYTF; CDR3 DNA: TGTGCCAGCAGATCCCAGGGGAGCTTGTTTGGCTACACCTTC
CDR3 length: 11; J gene: TRBJ2-1; D gene: .; V gene: TRBV20-1; clone size: .; CDR3 protein: CSASGEGTRVF; CDR3 DNA: TGCAGTGCTAGTGGAGAGGGGACAAGGGTCTTC
CDR3 length: 13; J gene: TRBJ2-5; D gene: .; V gene: TRBV10-3; clone size: .; CDR3 protein: CAISGGLQETQYF; CDR3 DNA: TGTGCCATCAGTGGGGGACTTCAAGAGACCCAGTACTTC
CDR3 length: 15; J gene: TRBJ2-7; D gene: .; V gene: TRBV19; clone size: .; CDR3 protein: CASGRSGLSSYEQYF; CDR3 DNA: TGTGCCAGCGGTAGGAGCGGGTTGAGCTCCTACGAGCAGTACTTC
CDR3 length: 14; J gene: TRBJ1-3; D gene: .; V gene: TRBV5-1; clone size: .; CDR3 protein: CASSSGVSGNTIYF; CDR3 DNA: TGCGCCAGCAGCTCAGGGGTTTCTGGAAACACCATATATTTT
CDR3 length: 13; J gene: TRBJ2-7; D gene: .; V gene: TRBV30; clone size: .; CDR3 protein: CAWSPTQGHEQYF; CDR3 DNA: TGTGCCTGGAGTCCTACACAGGGCCACGAGCAGTACTTC
CDR3 length: 14; J gene: TRBJ2-7; D gene: TRBD2; V gene: TRBV11-3; clone size: .; CDR3 protein: CASSLVCSGSSQYF; CDR3 DNA: TGTGCCAGCAGCTTAGTGTGTAGCGGGAGTAGTCAGTACTTC
CDR3 length: 14; J gene: TRBJ1-1; D gene: .; V gene: TRBV18; clone size: .; CDR3 protein: CASSPGLQNTEAFF; CDR3 DNA: TGTGCCAGCTCACCAGGACTCCAGAACACTGAAGCTTTCTTT
CDR3 length: 15; J gene: TRBJ2-6; D gene: TRBD2; V gene: TRBV28; clone size: few; CDR3 protein: CASSPAGAGANVLTF; CDR3 DNA: TGTGCCAGCAGTCCCGCGGGGGCTGGGGCCAACGTCCTGACTTTC
CDR3 length: 15; J gene: TRBJ1-5; D gene: .; V gene: TRBV2; clone size: .; CDR3 protein: CASSVEVSSNQPQHF; CDR3 DNA: TGTGCCAGCAGTGTCGAGGTTTCTAGCAATCAGCCCCAGCATTTT
CDR3 length: 15; J gene: TRBJ1-2; D gene: TRBD1; V gene: TRBV11-3; clone size: .; CDR3 protein: CASSSSGTGGRGYTF; CDR3 DNA: TGTGCCAGCAGTTCTTCCGGGACAGGGGGCCGGGGCTACACCTTC
CDR3 length: 14; J gene: TRBJ1-1; D gene: .; V gene: TRBV5-8; clone size: few; CDR3 protein: CASSLDRLITEAFF; CDR3 DNA: TGTGCCAGCAGCTTGGACAGACTAATCACTGAAGCTTTCTTT
CDR3 length: 14; J gene: TRBJ2-7; D gene: TRBD2; V gene: TRBV9; clone size: .; CDR3 protein: CASSTVAGSYEQYF; CDR3 DNA: TGTGCCAGCAGCACCGTAGCGGGGTCCTACGAGCAGTACTTC
CDR3 length: 15; J gene: TRBJ2-7; D gene: TRBD2; V gene: TRBV14; clone size: .; CDR3 protein: CASSQLAGESYEQYF; CDR3 DNA: TGTGCCAGCAGCCAACTAGCGGGAGAGTCCTACGAGCAGTACTTC